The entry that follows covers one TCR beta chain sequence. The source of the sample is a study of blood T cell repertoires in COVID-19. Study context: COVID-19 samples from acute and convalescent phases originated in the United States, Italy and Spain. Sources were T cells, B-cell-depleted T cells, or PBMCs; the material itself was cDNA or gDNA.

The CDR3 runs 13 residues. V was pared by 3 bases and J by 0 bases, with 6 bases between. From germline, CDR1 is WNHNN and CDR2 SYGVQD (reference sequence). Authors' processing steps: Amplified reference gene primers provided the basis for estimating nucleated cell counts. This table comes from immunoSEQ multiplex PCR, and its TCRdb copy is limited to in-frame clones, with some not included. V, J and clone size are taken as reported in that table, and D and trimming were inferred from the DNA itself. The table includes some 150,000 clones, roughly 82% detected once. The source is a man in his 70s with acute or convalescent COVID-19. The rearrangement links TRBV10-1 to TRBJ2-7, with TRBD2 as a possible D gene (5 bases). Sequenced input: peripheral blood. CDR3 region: CASSEGSSYEQYF. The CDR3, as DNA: TGCGCCAGCAGTGAAGGGAGCTCCTACGAGCAGTACTTC.